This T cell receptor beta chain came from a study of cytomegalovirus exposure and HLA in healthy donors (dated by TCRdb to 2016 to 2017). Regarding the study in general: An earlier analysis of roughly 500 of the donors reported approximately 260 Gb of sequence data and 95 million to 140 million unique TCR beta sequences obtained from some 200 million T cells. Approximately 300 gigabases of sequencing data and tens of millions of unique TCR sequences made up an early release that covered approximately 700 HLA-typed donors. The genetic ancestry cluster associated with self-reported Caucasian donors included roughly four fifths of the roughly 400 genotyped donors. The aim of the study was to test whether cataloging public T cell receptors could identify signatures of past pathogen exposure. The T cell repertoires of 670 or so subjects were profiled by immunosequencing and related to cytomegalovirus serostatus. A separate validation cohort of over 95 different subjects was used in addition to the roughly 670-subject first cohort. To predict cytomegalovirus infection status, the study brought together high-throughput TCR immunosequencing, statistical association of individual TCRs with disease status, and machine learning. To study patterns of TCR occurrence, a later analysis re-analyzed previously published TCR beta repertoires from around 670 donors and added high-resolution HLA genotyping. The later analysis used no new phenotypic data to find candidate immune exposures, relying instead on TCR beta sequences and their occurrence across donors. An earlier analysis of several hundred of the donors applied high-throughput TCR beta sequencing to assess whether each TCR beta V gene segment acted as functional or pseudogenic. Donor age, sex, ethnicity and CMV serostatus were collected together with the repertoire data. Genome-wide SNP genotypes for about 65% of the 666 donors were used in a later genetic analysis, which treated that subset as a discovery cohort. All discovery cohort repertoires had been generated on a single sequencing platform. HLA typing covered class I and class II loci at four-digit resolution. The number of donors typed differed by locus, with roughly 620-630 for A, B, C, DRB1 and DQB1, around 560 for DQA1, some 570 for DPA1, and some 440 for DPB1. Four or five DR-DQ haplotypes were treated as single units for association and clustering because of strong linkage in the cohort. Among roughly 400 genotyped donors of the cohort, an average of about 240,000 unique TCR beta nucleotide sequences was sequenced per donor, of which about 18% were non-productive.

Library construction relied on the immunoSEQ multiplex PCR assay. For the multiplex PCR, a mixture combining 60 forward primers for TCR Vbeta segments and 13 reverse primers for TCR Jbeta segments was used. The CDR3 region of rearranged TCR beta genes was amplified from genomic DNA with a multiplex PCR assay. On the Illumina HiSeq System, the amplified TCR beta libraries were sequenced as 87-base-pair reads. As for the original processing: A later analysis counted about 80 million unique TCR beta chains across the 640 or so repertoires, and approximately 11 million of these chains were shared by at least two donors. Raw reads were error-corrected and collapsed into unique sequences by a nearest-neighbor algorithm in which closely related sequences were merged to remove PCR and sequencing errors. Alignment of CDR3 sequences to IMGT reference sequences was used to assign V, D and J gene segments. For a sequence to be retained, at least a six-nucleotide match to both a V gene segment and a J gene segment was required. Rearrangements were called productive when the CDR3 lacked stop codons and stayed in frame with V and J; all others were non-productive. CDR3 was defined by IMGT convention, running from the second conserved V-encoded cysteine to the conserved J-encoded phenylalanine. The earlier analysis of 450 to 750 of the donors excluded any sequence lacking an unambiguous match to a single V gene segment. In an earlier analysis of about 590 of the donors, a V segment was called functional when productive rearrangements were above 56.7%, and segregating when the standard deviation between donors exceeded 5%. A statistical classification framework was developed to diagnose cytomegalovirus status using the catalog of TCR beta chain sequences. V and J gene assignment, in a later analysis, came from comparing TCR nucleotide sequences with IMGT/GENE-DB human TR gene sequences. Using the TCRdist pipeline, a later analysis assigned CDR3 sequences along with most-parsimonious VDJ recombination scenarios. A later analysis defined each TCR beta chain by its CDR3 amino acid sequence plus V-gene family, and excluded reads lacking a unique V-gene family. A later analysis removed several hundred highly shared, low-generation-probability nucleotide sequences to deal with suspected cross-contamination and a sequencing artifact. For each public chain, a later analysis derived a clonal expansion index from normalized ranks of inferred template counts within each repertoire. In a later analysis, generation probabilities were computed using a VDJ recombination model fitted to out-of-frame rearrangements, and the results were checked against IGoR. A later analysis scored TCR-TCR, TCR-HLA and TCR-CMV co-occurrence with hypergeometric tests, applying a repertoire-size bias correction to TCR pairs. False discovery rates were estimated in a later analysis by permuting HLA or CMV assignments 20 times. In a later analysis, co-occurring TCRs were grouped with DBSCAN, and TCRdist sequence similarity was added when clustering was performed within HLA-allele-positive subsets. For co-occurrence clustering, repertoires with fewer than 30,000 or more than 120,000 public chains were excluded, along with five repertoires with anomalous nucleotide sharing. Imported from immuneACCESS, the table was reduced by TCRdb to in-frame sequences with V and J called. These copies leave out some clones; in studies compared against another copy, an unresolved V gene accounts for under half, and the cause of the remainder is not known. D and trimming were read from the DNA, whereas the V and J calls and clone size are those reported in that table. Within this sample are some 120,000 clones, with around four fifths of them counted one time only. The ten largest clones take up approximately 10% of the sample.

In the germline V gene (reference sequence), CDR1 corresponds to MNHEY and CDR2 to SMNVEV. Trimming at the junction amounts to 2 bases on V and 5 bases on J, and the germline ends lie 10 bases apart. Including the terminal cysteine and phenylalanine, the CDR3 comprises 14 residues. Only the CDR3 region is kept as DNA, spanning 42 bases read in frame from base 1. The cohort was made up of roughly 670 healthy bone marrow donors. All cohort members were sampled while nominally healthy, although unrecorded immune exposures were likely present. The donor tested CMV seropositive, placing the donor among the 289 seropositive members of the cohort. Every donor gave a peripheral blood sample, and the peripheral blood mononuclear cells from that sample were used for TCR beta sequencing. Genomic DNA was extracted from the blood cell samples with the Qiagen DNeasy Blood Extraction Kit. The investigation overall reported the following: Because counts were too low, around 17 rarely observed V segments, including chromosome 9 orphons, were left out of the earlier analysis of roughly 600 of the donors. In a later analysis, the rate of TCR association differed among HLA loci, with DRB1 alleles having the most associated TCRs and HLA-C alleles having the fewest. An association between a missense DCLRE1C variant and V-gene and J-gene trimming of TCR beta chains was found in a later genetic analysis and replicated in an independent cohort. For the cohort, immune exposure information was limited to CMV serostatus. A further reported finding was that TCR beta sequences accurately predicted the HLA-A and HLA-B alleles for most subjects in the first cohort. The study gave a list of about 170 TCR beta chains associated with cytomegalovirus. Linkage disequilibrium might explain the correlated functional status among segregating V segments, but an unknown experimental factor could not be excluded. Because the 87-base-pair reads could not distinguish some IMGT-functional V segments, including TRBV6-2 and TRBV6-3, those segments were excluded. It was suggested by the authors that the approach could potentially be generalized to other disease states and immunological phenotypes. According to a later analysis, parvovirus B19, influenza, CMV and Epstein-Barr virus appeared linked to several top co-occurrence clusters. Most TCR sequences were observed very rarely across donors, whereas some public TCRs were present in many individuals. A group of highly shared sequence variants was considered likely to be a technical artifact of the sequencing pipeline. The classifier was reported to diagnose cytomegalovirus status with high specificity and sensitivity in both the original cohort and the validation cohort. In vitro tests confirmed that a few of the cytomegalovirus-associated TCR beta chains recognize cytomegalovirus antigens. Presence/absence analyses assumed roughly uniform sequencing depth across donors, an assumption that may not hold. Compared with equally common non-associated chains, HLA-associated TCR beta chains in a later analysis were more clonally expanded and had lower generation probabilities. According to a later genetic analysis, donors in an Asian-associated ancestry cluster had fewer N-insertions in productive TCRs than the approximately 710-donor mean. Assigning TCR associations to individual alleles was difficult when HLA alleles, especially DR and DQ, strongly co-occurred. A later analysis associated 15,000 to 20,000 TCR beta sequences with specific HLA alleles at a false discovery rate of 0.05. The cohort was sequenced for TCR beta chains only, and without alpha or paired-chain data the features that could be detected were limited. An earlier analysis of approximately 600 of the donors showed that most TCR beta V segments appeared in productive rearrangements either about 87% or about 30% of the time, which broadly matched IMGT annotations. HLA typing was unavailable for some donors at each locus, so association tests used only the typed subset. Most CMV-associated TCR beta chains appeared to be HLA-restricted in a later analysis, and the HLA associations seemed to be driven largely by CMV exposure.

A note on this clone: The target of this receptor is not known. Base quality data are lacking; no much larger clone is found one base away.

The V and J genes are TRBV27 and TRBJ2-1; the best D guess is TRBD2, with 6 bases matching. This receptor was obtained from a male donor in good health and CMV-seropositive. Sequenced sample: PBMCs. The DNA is TGTGCCAGCAGTTTACTAGCGTCAAACAATGAGCAGTTCTTC. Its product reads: CASSLLASNNEQFF.